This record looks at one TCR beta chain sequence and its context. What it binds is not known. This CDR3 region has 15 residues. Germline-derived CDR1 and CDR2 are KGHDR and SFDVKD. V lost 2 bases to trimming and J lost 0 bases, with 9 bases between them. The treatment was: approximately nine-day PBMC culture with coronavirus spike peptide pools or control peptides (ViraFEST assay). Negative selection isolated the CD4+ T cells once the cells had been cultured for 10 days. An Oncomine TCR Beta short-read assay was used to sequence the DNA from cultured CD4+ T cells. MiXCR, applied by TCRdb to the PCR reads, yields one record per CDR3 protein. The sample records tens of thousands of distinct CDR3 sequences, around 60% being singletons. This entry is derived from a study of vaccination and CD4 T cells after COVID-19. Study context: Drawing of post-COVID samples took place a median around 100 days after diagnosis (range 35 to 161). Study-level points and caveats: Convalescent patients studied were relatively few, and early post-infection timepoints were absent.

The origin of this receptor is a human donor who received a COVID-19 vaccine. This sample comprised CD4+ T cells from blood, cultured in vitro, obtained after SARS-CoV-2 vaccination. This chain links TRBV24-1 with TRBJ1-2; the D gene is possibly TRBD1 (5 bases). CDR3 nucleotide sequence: TGTGCCACCAGTGATTGGGGGACTTCTAACTATGGCTACACCTTC. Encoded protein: CATSDWGTSNYGYTF.